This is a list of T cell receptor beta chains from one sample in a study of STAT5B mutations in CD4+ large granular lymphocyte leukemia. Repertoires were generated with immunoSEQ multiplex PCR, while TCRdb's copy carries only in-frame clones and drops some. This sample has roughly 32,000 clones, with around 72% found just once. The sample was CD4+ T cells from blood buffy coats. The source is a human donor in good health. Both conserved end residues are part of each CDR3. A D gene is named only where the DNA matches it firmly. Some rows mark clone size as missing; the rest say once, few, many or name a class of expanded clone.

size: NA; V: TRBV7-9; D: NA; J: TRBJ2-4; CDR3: CASSPLVAIAKNIQYF; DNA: TGTGCCAGCAGCCCTCTCGTGGCTATAGCCAAAAACATTCAGTACTTC
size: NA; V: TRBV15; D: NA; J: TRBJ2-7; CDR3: CATSRDLGSGNEQYF; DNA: TGTGCCACCAGCAGAGATTTGGGGTCGGGGAACGAGCAGTACTTC
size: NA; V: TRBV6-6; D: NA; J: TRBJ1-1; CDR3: CASSYSTGTEAFF; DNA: TGTGCCAGCAGTTACTCAACAGGTACTGAAGCTTTCTTT
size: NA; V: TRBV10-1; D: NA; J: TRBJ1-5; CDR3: CASRKRQGNQPQHF; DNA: TGCGCCAGCAGGAAAAGACAGGGCAATCAGCCCCAGCATTTT
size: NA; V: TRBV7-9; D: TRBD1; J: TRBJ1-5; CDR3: CASSPTGYSNQPQHF; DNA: TGTGCCAGCAGCCCGACAGGGTATAGCAATCAGCCCCAGCATTTT
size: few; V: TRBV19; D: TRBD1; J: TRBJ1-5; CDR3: CASSRRTGNSNQPQHF; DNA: TGTGCCAGTAGTCGGCGGACAGGGAATAGCAATCAGCCCCAGCATTTT
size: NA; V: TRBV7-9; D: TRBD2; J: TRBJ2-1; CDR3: CASSLIGLAGAKNEQFF; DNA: TGTGCCAGCAGCTTGATTGGGCTAGCGGGGGCGAAGAATGAGCAGTTCTTC
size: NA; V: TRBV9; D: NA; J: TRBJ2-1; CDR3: CASSVGGSSSYNEQFF; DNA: TGTGCCAGCAGCGTAGGCGGGTCCAGCTCCTACAATGAGCAGTTCTTC
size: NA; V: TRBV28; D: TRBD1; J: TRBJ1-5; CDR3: CASRADRVGNQPQHF; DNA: TGTGCCAGCAGAGCAGACAGGGTGGGCAATCAGCCCCAGCATTTT
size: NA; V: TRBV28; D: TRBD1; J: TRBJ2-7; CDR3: CASSLKTGFRYEQYF; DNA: TGTGCCAGCAGTTTAAAGACAGGGTTCCGCTACGAGCAGTACTTC
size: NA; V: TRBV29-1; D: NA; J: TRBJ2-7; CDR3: CSATGYVDEQYF; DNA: TGCAGCGCGACAGGATATGTGGACGAGCAGTACTTC
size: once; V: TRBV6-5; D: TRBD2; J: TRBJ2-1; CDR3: CASSNTRGGGAFF; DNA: TGTGCCAGCAGTAACACGCGGGGGGGCGGTGCGTTCTTC
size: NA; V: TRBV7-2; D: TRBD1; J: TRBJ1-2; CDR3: CASSLQGAGGYTF; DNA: TGTGCCAGCAGCTTACAGGGGGCGGGTGGCTACACCTTC
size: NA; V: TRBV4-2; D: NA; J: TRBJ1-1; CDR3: CASSLEGEAFF; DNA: TGTGCCAGCAGCCTGGAAGGTGAAGCTTTCTTT
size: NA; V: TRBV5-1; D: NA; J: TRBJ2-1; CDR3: CASSSSGSPYNEQFF; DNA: TGCGCCAGCAGCTCTTCAGGGTCGCCCTACAATGAGCAGTTCTTC
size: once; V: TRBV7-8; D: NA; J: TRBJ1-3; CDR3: CASSSDRVFSGNTIYF; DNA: TGTGCCAGCAGCTCCGACCGGGTTTTCTCTGGAAACACCATATATTTT
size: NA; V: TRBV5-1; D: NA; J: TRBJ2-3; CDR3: CASSLEVSSEQYF; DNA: TGCGCCAGCAGCTTGGAAGTGTCCTCGGAGCAGTATTTT
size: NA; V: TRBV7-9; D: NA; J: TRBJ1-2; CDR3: CASSLGGTDGYTF; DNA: TGTGCCAGCAGCTTAGGTGGTACGGATGGCTACACCTTC
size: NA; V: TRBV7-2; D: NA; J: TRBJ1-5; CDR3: CASSGGQLGGNQPQHF; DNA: TGTGCCAGCAGCGGAGGACAGCTTGGTGGCAATCAGCCCCAGCATTTT
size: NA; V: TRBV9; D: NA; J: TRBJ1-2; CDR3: CASSVDGGGIYGYTF; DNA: TGTGCCAGCAGCGTAGACGGGGGCGGAATCTATGGCTACACCTTC
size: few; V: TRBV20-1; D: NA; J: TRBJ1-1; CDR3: CSAPYSTEAFF; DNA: TGCAGTGCCCCGTACAGCACTGAAGCTTTCTTT
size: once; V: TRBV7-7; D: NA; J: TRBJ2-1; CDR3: CASSLAGKANEQFF; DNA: TGTGCCAGCAGCTTAGCGGGAAAGGCTAATGAGCAGTTCTTC
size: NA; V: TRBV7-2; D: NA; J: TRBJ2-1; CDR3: CASSLQISSYNEQFF; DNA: TGTGCCAGCAGCTTACAGATCAGCTCCTACAATGAGCAGTTCTTC
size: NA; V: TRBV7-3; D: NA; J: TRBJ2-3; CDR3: CASSLTYLSTDTQYF; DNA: TGTGCCAGCAGCTTAACTTATCTAAGCACAGATACGCAGTATTTT
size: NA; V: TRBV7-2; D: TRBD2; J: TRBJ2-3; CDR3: CASSAGTRATNTDTQYF; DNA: TGTGCCAGCAGCGCCGGGACTAGAGCGACCAACACAGATACGCAGTATTTT